The entry below gives a single T cell receptor beta chain sequence along with its context. Its specificity is unknown. The CDR3 has 15 amino acids. The germline V gene encodes CDR1 MDHEN and CDR2 SYDVKM. Trimming removed 1 base from V and 4 bases from J; junction bases left unmatched: 2. Samples each yielded at least 6 micrograms of total RNA. This entry belongs to a study of blood T cells in healthy people across ages. Study results and limitations: Observed TCR beta diversity per million T cells went down as age went up. This fall followed a roughly linear course with age.

PCR was performed a second time for 7 to 11 cycles using a sample-barcoded 5' primer and a J-beta primer mix. A single record per CDR3 protein comes from TCRdb applying MiXCR to the 5' RACE reads. The data contain approximately 900,000 distinct CDR3 sequences, around 48% of them singletons. Sequenced sample: blood. The sequence derives from a man aged 25 to 45 in good health. The chain links TRBV28 to TRBJ2-5, with 11 bases fitting TRBD2. The CDR3 DNA reads TGTGCCAGCAGTTTATTGGGGACTAGCGGAGAGACCCAGTACTTC. Protein sequence: CASSLLGTSGETQYF. Looking up the rest from reference TRBV28 and TRBJ2-5 gives the full variable domain: DVKVTQSSRYLVKRTGEKVFLECVQDMDHENMFWYRQDPGLGLRLIYFSYDVKMKEKGDIPEGYSVSREKKERFSLILESASTNQTSMYLCASSLLGTSGETQYFGPGTRLLVL.